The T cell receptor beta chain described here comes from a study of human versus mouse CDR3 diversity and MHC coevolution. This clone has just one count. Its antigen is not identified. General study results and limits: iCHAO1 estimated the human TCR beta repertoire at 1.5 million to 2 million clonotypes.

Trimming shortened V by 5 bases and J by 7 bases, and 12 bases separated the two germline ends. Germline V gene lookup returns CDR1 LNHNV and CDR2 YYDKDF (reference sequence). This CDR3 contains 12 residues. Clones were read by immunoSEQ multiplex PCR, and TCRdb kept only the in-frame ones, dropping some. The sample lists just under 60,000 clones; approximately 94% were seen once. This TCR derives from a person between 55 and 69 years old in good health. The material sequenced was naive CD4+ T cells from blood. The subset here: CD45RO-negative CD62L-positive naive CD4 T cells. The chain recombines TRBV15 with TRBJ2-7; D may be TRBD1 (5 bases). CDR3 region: CATSLGVGEQYF. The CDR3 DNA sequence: TGTGCCACCAGCCTAGGGGTAGGTGAGCAGTACTTC.